These 18 T cell receptor beta chains were all obtained from the same sample, sequenced in a study of sequential checkpoint blockade in melanoma. Treatment meaning: randomized to nivolumab then ipilimumab (arm A) or the reverse (arm B). Generated by immunoSEQ multiplex PCR, the TCRdb table keeps only in-frame clones and is missing some. The data show 20,000 or so clones, with over 70% seen just once and 35% to 40% held by the top ten. Sequences were derived from CD8+ T cells sorted from blood (inferred from file names), sampled from a patient given nivolumab and ipilimumab in sequence. The receptor source for this set is a human donor with melanoma.

This clone was found once. The genes are TRBV19 and TRBJ2-7; perhaps TRBD2 as D (5 bases). CDR3 size: 15 residues. The V gene lost 6 bases and the J gene lost 2 bases, with 17 bases spanning the gap. The V gene's germline CDR1 is LNHDA and CDR2 SQIVND (reference sequence). CDR3 loop: CASSQSSGTAYEQYF. As DNA, the CDR3 is TGTGCCAGTAGCCAAAGCTCGGGAACCGCCTACGAGCAGTACTTC.

The V gene is TRBV7-9, the J gene TRBJ2-1; D uncertain. CDR1 SEHNR and CDR2 FQNEAQ come from the germline V gene (reference sequence). V dropped 3 bases and J dropped 5 bases, with 5 bases sitting between them. CDR3 size: 12 residues. The CDR3 nucleotides read TGTGCCAGCAGCTTGGGCCACAATGAGCAGTTCTTC. Protein: CASSLGHNEQFF.

The rearrangement uses TRBV10-1 and TRBJ2-2; no clear D. Per the germline V gene, CDR1 is WNHNN and CDR2 is SYGVQD (reference sequence). This CDR3 is 12 amino acids long. With 0 bases removed from V and 8 bases from J, the gap between germline ends came to 4 bases. The CDR3 DNA reads as TGCGCCAGCAGTGAGTCGACTGGGGAGCTGTTTTTT. Amino acid sequence: CASSESTGELFF.

The chain couples TRBV28 to TRBJ1-1, with D possibly TRBD1 on 5 matching bases. V lost 2 bases and J 1 base, leaving 8 bases between the germline ends. Germline V CDR1 and CDR2: MDHEN, SYDVKM. The CDR3 consists of 14 residues. This CDR3 is CASSLIGENTEAFF. DNA for the CDR3: TGTGCCAGCAGTTTAATAGGGGAGAACACTGAAGCTTTCTTT.

The genes are TRBV27 and TRBJ1-5; 7 bases agree with TRBD1. The CDR3 contains 14 residues. In germline, CDR1 is MNHEY, CDR2 SMNVEV (reference sequence). The V gene end was trimmed by 6 bases and the J gene end by 2 bases; junction bases not matched to a gene: 4. The CDR3 reads CASSVTGGNQPQHF. The CDR3, as DNA: TGTGCCAGCAGCGTTACAGGGGGCAATCAGCCCCAGCATTTT.

The sample holds a few counts of this clone. The CDR3 loop is CASSSSVASGELFF. In DNA form, the CDR3 reads TGTGCCAGCAGCTCCTCTGTAGCTTCCGGGGAGCTGTTTTTT. The chain carries TRBV5-4 and TRBJ2-2; D remains ambiguous. Between the trimmed V and J ends, which lost 3 bases and 6 bases, there was a span of 12 bases. Germline V gene lookup returns CDR1 SGHNT and CDR2 YYREEE (reference sequence). The CDR3 spans 14 residues. Full variable domain (outside the CDR3, taken from reference TRBV5-4 and TRBJ2-2): ETGVTQSPTHLIKTRGQQVTLRCSSQSGHNTVSWYQQALGQGPQFIFQYYREEENGRGNFPPRFSGLQFPNYSSELNVNALELDDSALYLCASSSSVASGELFFGEGSRLTVL.

The chain recombines TRBV10-3 with TRBJ2-2; TRBD2 matches 8 bases. Germline V gene data show CDR1 as ENHRY and CDR2 as SYGVKD. The CDR3 consists of 16 residues. V trimming: 7 bases; J trimming: 0 bases; junction bases outside the gene matches: 7. CDR3 sequence (DNA): TGTGCCATCAAGAGAGGCGGGGGGCCGAACACCGGGGAGCTGTTTTTT. Translation: CAIKRGGGPNTGELFF.

The V and J genes are TRBV7-9 and TRBJ1-2; D ambiguous. CDR1 and CDR2 from the germline V gene are SEHNR and FQNEAQ (reference sequence). This CDR3 is 12 amino acids long. The ends were cut back, 4 bases at V and 6 bases at J, with 9 bases in the middle. The CDR3 DNA reads TGTGCCAGCAGCTCCGGCGGTGATGGCTACACCTTC. Amino acid sequence: CASSSGGDGYTF.

The J gene is TRBJ2-7, the V gene TRBV29-1; a possible D gene is TRBD2 (5 bases). CDR3 size: 12 residues. With 3 bases removed from V and 5 bases from J, the gap between germline ends came to 11 bases. Per the germline V gene, CDR1 is SQVTM and CDR2 is ANQGSEA. CDR3 protein: CSVEGGLHEQYF. Written as DNA, the CDR3 is TGCAGCGTTGAGGGCGGGCTCCACGAGCAGTACTTC.

By frequency in the sample, this clone is medium-sized. The rearrangement links TRBV14 to TRBJ2-1, with 10 bases matching TRBD2. V dropped 4 bases and J dropped 0; count of bases not matched to a gene: 9. This CDR3 has 18 residues. Germline CDR1 is SGHDN and CDR2 is FVKESK. CDR3 nucleotides: TGTGCCAGCAGCCGCGTTACTAGCGGGGCGAGCTCCTACAATGAGCAGTTCTTC. This codes for CASSRVTSGASSYNEQFF.

Here the CDR3 DNA reads TGTGCCAGCAGCGAACGGGGCACAGGGGGCAGGGGAGAGACCCAGTACTTC. It translates to CASSERGTGGRGETQYF. This chain uses TRBV5-6 with TRBJ2-5; 9 bases are a match to TRBD1. The V and J ends lost 4 bases and 4 bases, in that order; junction bases with no gene match: 14. The CDR3 consists of 17 residues. Germline V gene sequence: CDR1 SGHDT, CDR2 YYEEEE.

The chain employs TRBV28 and TRBJ2-7, with D perhaps TRBD2 (6 bases). CDR3 length equals 15 residues. Germline V gene data show CDR1 as MDHEN and CDR2 as SYDVKM. Trimming took off 6 bases at V and 1 base at J, with 16 bases between the two ends. CDR3 DNA sequence: TGTGCCAGCAGGGTCGAGGGTAGCGGTTCCTACGAGCAGTACTTC. This sequence encodes CASRVEGSGSYEQYF.

The V and J genes are TRBV5-6 and TRBJ1-2; 9 positions match TRBD1. Germline lookup yields CDR1 SGHDT and CDR2 YYEEEE. Unmatched junction bases numbered 10, after V lost 5 bases and J lost 2 bases. The CDR3 spans 16 residues. The CDR3 bases are TGTGCCAGCAGGCTTAACGCGGACAGGGGCAACTATGGCTACACCTTC. It translates to CASRLNADRGNYGYTF.

This clone occurred a few times. This chain connects TRBV21-1 to TRBJ2-7; the DNA was not used to check the table's D call, TRBD2. TRBV21-1 is assigned pseudogene status. CDR3 size: 16 residues. DNA of the CDR3: TGTGCCAGCACCCAAAGGAGGCTAGCGGGGGGAGACGAGCAGTACTTC. This sequence encodes CASTQRRLAGGDEQYF.

This clone has only one observation. The V and J genes are TRBV28 and TRBJ2-6, with D possibly being TRBD2 (5 bases). Germline values: CDR1 MDHEN, CDR2 SYDVKM. The CDR3 is 16 residues long. Trimming removed 5 bases at V and 0 bases at J, with 11 bases between. This chain's CDR3 is CASSPRRISGANVLTF. In DNA, the CDR3 is TGTGCCAGCAGTCCTAGGAGGATCTCTGGGGCCAACGTCCTGACTTTC.

Here the CDR3 reads CASSEVPSGGGTDTQYF. The CDR3 nucleotides are TGTGCCAGCAGTGAAGTCCCGAGCGGGGGTGGCACAGATACGCAGTATTTT. V is TRBV6-4 and J is TRBJ2-3; 8 bases are a match to TRBD2. This CDR3 spans 17 amino acids. Germline V gene sequence: CDR1 MRHNA, CDR2 SNTAGT. V shed 3 bases and J 1 base; nucleotides not matched to a gene: 9.

In its sample, this clone was seen once. The CDR3 DNA reads as TGTGCCAGCAGTTTCGGACAGGGACTCCGCTCCTACAATGAGCAGTTCTTC. Protein sequence: CASSFGQGLRSYNEQFF. The rearrangement uses TRBV2 and TRBJ2-1, with TRBD1 identical over 8 bases. Germline CDR1 is SNHLY and CDR2 is FYNNEI. V lost 5 bases to trimming and J lost 0 bases; unmatched junction nucleotides: 9. The CDR3 spans 17 residues.

The V gene is TRBV4-1, the J gene TRBJ1-2, with 8 bases aligning to TRBD1. Trimming removed 4 bases from V and 7 bases from J; junction bases left unmatched: 8. CDR1 MGHRA and CDR2 YSYEKL come from the germline V gene. This CDR3 comprises 14 residues. The CDR3 nucleotides are TGCGCCAGCAGCCTGGACCCGGGACAGGTTGGCTACACCTTC. It codes for CASSLDPGQVGYTF.